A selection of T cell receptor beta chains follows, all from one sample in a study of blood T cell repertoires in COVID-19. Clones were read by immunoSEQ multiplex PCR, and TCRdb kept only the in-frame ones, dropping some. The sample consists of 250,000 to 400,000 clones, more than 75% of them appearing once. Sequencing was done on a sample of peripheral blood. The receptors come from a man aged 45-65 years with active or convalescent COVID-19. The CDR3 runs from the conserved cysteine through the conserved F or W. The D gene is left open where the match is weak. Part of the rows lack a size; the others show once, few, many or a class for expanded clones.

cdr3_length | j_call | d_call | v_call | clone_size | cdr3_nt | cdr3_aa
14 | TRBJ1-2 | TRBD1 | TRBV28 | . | TGTGCCAGCAGTCCGGGACAGGGAGGAGAGGGCTACACCTTC | CASSPGQGGEGYTF
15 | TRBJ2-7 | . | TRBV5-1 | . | TGCGCCAGCAGGGCAGAGACAGGTCCGTACTACGAGCAGTACTTC | CASRAETGPYYEQYF
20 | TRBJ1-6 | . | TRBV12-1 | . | TGTGCCAGCAGCTTTGCAAGGAAGAAGTCTCCCCTAGAACCTAATTCACCCCTCCACTTT | CASSFARKKSPLEPNSPLHF
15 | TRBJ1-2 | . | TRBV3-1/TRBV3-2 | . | TGTGCCAGCAGCCAAGGACCCCTGGGGCCGTATGGCTACACCTTC | CASSQGPLGPYGYTF
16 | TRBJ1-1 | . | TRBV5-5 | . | TGTGCCAGCAGCCGGAGTGCGTCGGTAACGAACACTGAAGCTTTCTTT | CASSRSASVTNTEAFF
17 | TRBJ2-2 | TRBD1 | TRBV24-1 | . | TGTGCCACCAGTCCTACGGGACAGGGGGCGAACACCGGGGAGCTGTTTTTT | CATSPTGQGANTGELFF
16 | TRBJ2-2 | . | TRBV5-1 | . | TGCGCCAGCAGCTTGGGTCTAGCGACGAACACCGGGGAGCTGTTTTTT | CASSLGLATNTGELFF
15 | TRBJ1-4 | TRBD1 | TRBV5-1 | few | TGCGCCAGCAGCTTAGATGGGACAGGGATCGAAAAACTGTTTTTT | CASSLDGTGIEKLFF
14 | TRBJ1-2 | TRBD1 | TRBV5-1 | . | TGCGCCAGCAGCTTCGACAGGGCCAACTATGGCTACACCTTC | CASSFDRANYGYTF
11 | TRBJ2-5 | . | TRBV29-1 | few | TGCAGCGTTGAGGACAGCAGAACCCAGTACTTC | CSVEDSRTQYF
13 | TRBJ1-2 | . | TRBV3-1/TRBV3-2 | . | TGTGCCAGCAGCCCACGCCGGACAGATGGCTACACCTTC | CASSPRRTDGYTF
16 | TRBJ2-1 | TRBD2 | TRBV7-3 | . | TGTGCCAGCAGCTTAACGCGGCAGCGGGGCGACAATGAGCAGTTCTTC | CASSLTRQRGDNEQFF
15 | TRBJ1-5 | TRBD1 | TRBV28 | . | TGTGCCAGCAGTCGTACAGGGGGTCATAATCAGCCCCAGCATTTT | CASSRTGGHNQPQHF
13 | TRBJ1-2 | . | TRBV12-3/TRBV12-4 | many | TGTGCCAGCAGTACCCCGATCATGGGCGGCTACACCTTC | CASSTPIMGGYTF
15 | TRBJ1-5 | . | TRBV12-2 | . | TGTGCAAGTCGCTGCGCCCCTCCGGGAGGTCAGCCCCAGCATTTT | CASRCAPPGGQPQHF
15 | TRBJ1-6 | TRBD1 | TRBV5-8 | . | TGTGCCAGCAGCTTCCGGGACAGCTATAATTCACCCCTCCACTTT | CASSFRDSYNSPLHF
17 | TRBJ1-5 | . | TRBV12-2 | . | TGTGCAAGTCGCCCTCGGACAGGGACGACTTCTAATCAGCCCCAGCATTTT | CASRPRTGTTSNQPQHF
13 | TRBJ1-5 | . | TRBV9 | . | TGTGCCAGCAGCGTAGACCCAGATCAGCCCCAGCATTTT | CASSVDPDQPQHF
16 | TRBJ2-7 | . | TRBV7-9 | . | TGTGCCAGCAGCTTAGTTGTCCAGGGAGGAGTCTACGAGCAGTACTTC | CASSLVVQGGVYEQYF
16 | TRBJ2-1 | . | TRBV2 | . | TGTGCCAGCCTCAAAGGGGCTAGCGCCCTCTACAATGAGCAGTTCTTC | CASLKGASALYNEQFF
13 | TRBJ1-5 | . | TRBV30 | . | TGTGCCTGGGCGCGGGGTTTCGATCAGCCCCAGCATTTT | CAWARGFDQPQHF
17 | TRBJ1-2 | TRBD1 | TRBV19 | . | TGTGCCAGTAGTACACGGACAGGGGCTTCAGCTAACTATGGCTACACCTTC | CASSTRTGASANYGYTF
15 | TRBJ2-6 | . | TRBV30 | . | TGTGCCTGGAGACCAGGGTTAGCTGGGGCCAACGTCCTGACTTTC | CAWRPGLAGANVLTF
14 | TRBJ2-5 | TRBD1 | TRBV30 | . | TGTGCCTGGAGTAAGGGGGCGAACCAAGAGACCCAGTACTTC | CAWSKGANQETQYF
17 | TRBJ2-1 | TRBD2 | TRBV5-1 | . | TGCGCCAGCAGCTTGGTCGCTAGCGGAAGCTCCTACAATGAGCAGTTCTTC | CASSLVASGSSYNEQFF
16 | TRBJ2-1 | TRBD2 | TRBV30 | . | TGTGCCTGGAGTGTTGGGCTAGCGGGAGATCAGGATGAGCAGTTCTTC | CAWSVGLAGDQDEQFF
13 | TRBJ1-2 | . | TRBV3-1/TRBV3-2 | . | TGTGCCAGCAGCCAAGCCGGGGACTATGGCTACACCTTC | CASSQAGDYGYTF
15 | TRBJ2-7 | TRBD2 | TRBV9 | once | TGTGCCAGCAGCGTCGGGACTAGCGGGGTCTACGAGCAGTACTTC | CASSVGTSGVYEQYF
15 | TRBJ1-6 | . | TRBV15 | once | TGTGCCACCAGCAGTGCGCAAATCTATAATTCACCCCTCCACTTT | CATSSAQIYNSPLHF
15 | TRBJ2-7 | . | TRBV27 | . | TGTGCCAGCCTGTCGCTAAGATCTCCCTCCTACGAGCAGTACTTC | CASLSLRSPSYEQYF
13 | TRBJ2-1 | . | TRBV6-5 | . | TGTGCCAGCGGGGGCCGGCCGGGAGGAGAGCAGTTCTTC | CASGGRPGGEQFF
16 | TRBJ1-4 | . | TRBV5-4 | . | TGTGCCAGCAGCTTGGCGGGCGGGGCCATTAATGAAAAACTGTTTTTT | CASSLAGGAINEKLFF
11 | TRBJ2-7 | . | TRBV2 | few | TGTGCCAGCAGCTCAGGGTACGAGCAGTACTTC | CASSSGYEQYF
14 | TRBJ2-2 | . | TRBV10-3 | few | TGTGCCACTAAAGGGGGATATAACACCGGGGAGCTGTTTTTT | CATKGGYNTGELFF
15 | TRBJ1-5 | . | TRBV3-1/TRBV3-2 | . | TGTGCCAGCAGCCAGGCTGATGGGGGGAATCAGCCCCAGCATTTT | CASSQADGGNQPQHF
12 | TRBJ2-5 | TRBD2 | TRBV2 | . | TGTGCCAGCAGAACTAGCGGGAACCCCCAGTACTTC | CASRTSGNPQYF
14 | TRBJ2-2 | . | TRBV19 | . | TGTGCCAGTAGTATATCAGGGAACACCGGGGAGCTGTTTTTT | CASSISGNTGELFF
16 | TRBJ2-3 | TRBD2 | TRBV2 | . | TGTGCCAGCAGGATTGGGACTAGCGGGAGCGCTGATACGCAGTATTTT | CASRIGTSGSADTQYF